This section outlines one T cell receptor beta chain sequence together with its context. This entry comes from a study of shared clonotypes between healthy human individuals. V was cut by 1 base and J by 0 bases, with 13 bases left in between. Germline CDR1 MDHEN, CDR2 SYDVKM. The CDR3 consists of 16 residues. Each sorted subset replicate got 200 ng genomic DNA, roughly 33,000 genomes. The data were produced by immunoSEQ multiplex PCR, yet TCRdb's version contains in-frame clones alone and is incomplete. In the table there are around 2.5 million clones, 80% to 95% of which are singletons. Donors were healthy HIV-negative adults without recent acute infections or vaccinations. Partitioning of CD4+ cells yielded a CD45RA+ naive subset and a CD45RA-negative memory subset.

The origin of this receptor is a man aged 18 to 35 in good health. Some clones in this sample may be carry-over from other donors' samples. The specimen sequenced was naive CD4+ T cells from PBMCs. Subset: CD45RA+ positively selected. The rearrangement joins TRBV28 to TRBJ2-7; tentatively, D is TRBD2 (5 bases). The CDR3 sequence: CASSLLLGRSSYEQYF. CDR3 nucleotides: TGTGCCAGCAGTTTATTACTAGGGCGGAGCTCCTACGAGCAGTACTTC. The full variable domain, its missing parts supplied by reference TRBV28 and TRBJ2-7, is DVKVTQSSRYLVKRTGEKVFLECVQDMDHENMFWYRQDPGLGLRLIYFSYDVKMKEKGDIPEGYSVSREKKERFSLILESASTNQTSMYLCASSLLLGRSSYEQYFGPGTRLTVT.